The present T cell receptor beta chain was sequenced within a study of blood T cell repertoires in COVID-19. Across the study: Sources were T cells, B-cell-depleted T cells, or PBMCs; the material itself was cDNA or gDNA.

Sequenced by immunoSEQ multiplex PCR; TCRdb stores in-frame clones only, minus some. The table records 300,000 to 400,000 clones, about 90% of them present only once. Seattle patient enrollment occurred during active infection, with longitudinal follow-up thereafter. The CDR3 is 16 amino acids. V dropped 0 bases and J dropped 5 bases, with 16 bases sitting between them. Germline CDR1 ENHRY, CDR2 SYGVKD. This clone was recorded once. The chain combines TRBV10-3 with TRBJ1-1, with a possible D match to TRBD1 (5 bases). This sequence was found in a woman aged 55-69 years with COVID-19, enrolled during active disease. The sample consisted of peripheral blood. The CDR3 bases are TGTGCCATCAGTGAGTCGACTCCGGGGGGTGGGACTGAAGCTTTCTTT. Its protein product is CAISESTPGGGTEAFF.